This entry is about one TCR beta chain. CDR3 length: 14 amino acids. V was pared by 3 bases and J by 3 bases, with 11 bases between. Germline CDR1 SGHVS, CDR2 FQNEAQ. This entry comes from a study of cytomegalovirus exposure and HLA in healthy donors. Primers: 60 Vbeta forward and 13 Jbeta reverse. Here immunoSEQ multiplex PCR was the method, and the copy in TCRdb shows in-frame clones only, minus some. The profile shows under 95,000 clones, around 72% of them singletons. Material: PBMCs. The receptor was isolated from a middle-aged woman in good health and CMV-seropositive. This sequence joins TRBV7-8 and TRBJ2-5; a weak D match, TRBD2 (5 bases). CDR3 loop: CASSFPGLEETQYF. CDR3 bases: TGTGCCAGCAGCTTTCCCGGACTGGAAGAGACCCAGTACTTC.